What follows describes a single T cell receptor beta chain. Assay: immunoSEQ multiplex PCR; the TCRdb copy retains only in-frame clones and omits some. The sample holds approximately 110,000 clones, about 75% seen once. Trimming took off 0 bases at V and 0 bases at J, with 12 bases between the two ends. Germline-derived CDR1 and CDR2 are MGHRA and YSYEKL. The CDR3 contains 17 residues. The data were taken from a study of blood T cell repertoires in COVID-19. The sample taken for sequencing was peripheral blood. V and J are TRBV4-1 and TRBJ2-1, with D unresolved. The source of this sequence is a man older than 75 with acute or convalescent COVID-19. CDR3 nucleotides: TGCGCCAGCAGCCAAGATGGCCGTTGGAGCTCCTACAATGAGCAGTTCTTC. Its protein is CASSQDGRWSSYNEQFF.